This T cell receptor beta chain originates from a study of cytomegalovirus exposure and HLA in healthy donors. Study details: The early release's HLA-typed donors yielded approximately 85 million unique TCRs. Study-level points and caveats: Rare TCR sequences dominated, though some public TCRs recurred in many donors.

For this clone: Its antigen remains unidentified.

Trimming took off 1 base at V and 0 bases at J, with 7 bases between the two ends. The germline CDR1 and CDR2 sequences are SGHRS and YFSETQ. The CDR3 loop spans 15 amino acids. Primers for the PCR totalled 60 Vbeta and 13 Jbeta. Per the authors' pipeline: The authors later counted roughly 77 million unique TCR beta chains, 9.5 million to 11 million of them shared. The assay was immunoSEQ multiplex PCR, and TCRdb's table has in-frame clones only and misses some. The D gene and trimming were derived from the DNA, and the V and J assignments and clone size from that table. The table has about 130,000 clones, just over 70% seen once. Those who donated were healthy bone marrow donors.

The rearrangement uses TRBV5-1 and TRBJ2-2, with D maybe TRBD2 (5 bases). The source of this sequence is a woman aged 55-70 years in good health and CMV-seropositive. The sequenced sample was PBMCs. Here the CDR3 reads CASSLFGANTGELFF. The DNA for the CDR3 is TGCGCCAGCAGCTTGTTCGGGGCGAACACCGGGGAGCTGTTTTTT.